One sample yielded the 14 T cell receptor beta chains listed below, sequenced in a study of cytomegalovirus exposure and HLA in healthy donors. This PCR relied on a set of 60 Vbeta primers and 13 Jbeta primers. Measured with immunoSEQ multiplex PCR; TCRdb has only the in-frame clones, and not every one. The sample includes around 100,000 clones, 65% of them seen just once. The sample consisted of PBMCs. These receptors originate from a young man in good health and CMV-seropositive.

V and J are TRBV4-1 and TRBJ2-1, with TRBD2 identical over 9 bases. Looked up from germline, CDR1 is MGHRA and CDR2 is YSYEKL. This CDR3 contains 16 residues. After removal of 5 bases from V and 6 bases from J, the junction contained 11 bases not matched to a gene. This chain's CDR3 is CASSIIAGTSINEQFF. DNA of the CDR3: TGCGCCAGCAGCATTATCGCCGGGACTAGCATCAATGAGCAGTTCTTC.

This clone has only a few counts. The chain links TRBV7-9 to TRBJ2-7; TRBD2 matches 9 bases. In germline, CDR1 is SEHNR, CDR2 FQNEAQ (reference sequence). The length of the CDR3 is 14 residues. V lost 4 bases, J lost 3 bases, and 4 bases stayed unmatched. The CDR3 spells CASSSLAGNYEQYF. The CDR3 nucleotides read TGTGCCAGCAGCTCGCTAGCGGGGAACTACGAGCAGTACTTC.

The chain recombines TRBV19 with TRBJ2-2; tentatively, D is TRBD2 (5 bases). CDR3 length: 16 amino acids. Germline values: CDR1 LNHDA, CDR2 SQIVND (reference sequence). Trimming took 5 bases from V and 7 from J, leaving 20 bases between them. In DNA form, the CDR3 reads TGTGCCAGTAGTGCCCTGAACCGGGAAGGTAACGGGGAGCTGTTTTTT. This gives the protein CASSALNREGNGELFF. The full variable domain, completed using reference TRBV19 and TRBJ2-2, is DGGITQSPKYLFRKEGQNVTLSCEQNLNHDAMYWYRQDPGQGLRLIYYSQIVNDFQKGDIAEGYSVSREKKESFPLTVTSAQKNPTAFYLCASSALNREGNGELFFGEGSRLTVL.

This clone has a handful of counts. The chain joins TRBV6-1 to TRBJ2-3; a weak D match, TRBD2 (6 bases). CDR3 length: 13 residues. Trimming left V 7 bases short and J 1 base short, with 9 bases between. Germline V CDR1 and CDR2: MNHNS, SASEGT. The CDR3 reads CASTPGGTDTQYF. CDR3 sequence (DNA): TGTGCCAGCACGCCGGGGGGCACAGATACGCAGTATTTT.

V usage is TRBV5-1 and J usage is TRBJ2-1, with D possibly matching TRBD1 (6 bases). V lost 4 bases, J lost 5 bases, and 10 bases lay in between. Looked up from germline, CDR1 is SGHRS and CDR2 is YFSETQ. The CDR3 covers 13 residues. CDR3 sequence: CASSPGQNNEQFF. CDR3 DNA: TGCGCCAGCAGCCCGGGACAAAACAATGAGCAGTTCTTC.

V usage is TRBV6-1 and J usage is TRBJ1-2; 12 bases are a match to TRBD1. The CDR3 sequence is 14 residues long. The germline V gene encodes CDR1 MNHNS and CDR2 SASEGT. J lost 7 bases, V lost 7 bases, and 7 bases had no gene match. CDR3 region: CASNLGQGAGGYTF. In nucleotides, the CDR3 is TGTGCCAGCAACCTGGGACAGGGGGCTGGTGGCTACACCTTC.

This sequence joins TRBV7-9 and TRBJ2-4; no definite D call. This CDR3 contains 14 residues. Looked up from germline, CDR1 is SEHNR and CDR2 is FQNEAQ (reference sequence). The ends were cut back, 4 bases at V and 0 bases at J, with 7 bases in the middle. In DNA, the CDR3 is TGTGCCAGCAGCTCAGGTCTAGCCAAAAACATTCAGTACTTC. Protein sequence: CASSSGLAKNIQYF. Based on the CDR3 plus reference TRBV7-9 and TRBJ2-4, the full variable domain is DTGVSQNPRHKITKRGQNVTFRCDPISEHNRLYWYRQTLGQGPEFLTYFQNEAQLEKSRLLSDRFSAERPKGSFSTLEIQRTEQGDSAMYLCASSSGLAKNIQYFGAGTRLSVL.

Only one count was recorded for this clone. The chain employs TRBV2 and TRBJ2-5; no firm D call. Near its end, the DNA agrees better with TRBJ2-7, so the J call may be wrong. Germline V gene sequence: CDR1 SNHLY, CDR2 FYNNEI. The CDR3 is made up of 12 amino acids. The CDR3 DNA is TGTGCCAGCGACTCCGACTCCTACGAGCAGTACTTC. It codes for CASDSDSYEQYF.

The gene calls are TRBV21-1 and TRBJ2-3; the table's D call, TRBD2, was not checked against the DNA. TRBV21-1 constitutes a pseudogene. This CDR3 spans 16 amino acids. The CDR3 is CASSPKSGLLQITQYF. The CDR3 region has the DNA TGTGCCAGCAGCCCAAAATCGGGACTATTACAGATTACGCAGTATTTT.

J is TRBJ1-5 and V is TRBV5-1; D is possibly TRBD1 (5 bases). Deletions cut 2 bases from V and 7 bases from J, with 13 bases between. The germline CDR1 and CDR2 sequences are SGHRS and YFSETQ. The CDR3 is 14 residues long. In DNA, the CDR3 is TGCGCCAGCAGCTTAGGCCAGGGTGGGCAGCCCCAGCATTTT. It specifies CASSLGQGGQPQHF. Looking up the rest from reference TRBV5-1 and TRBJ1-5 gives the full variable domain: KAGVTQTPRYLIKTRGQQVTLSCSPISGHRSVSWYQQTPGQGLQFLFEYFSETQRNKGNFPGRFSGRQFSNSRSEMNVSTLELGDSALYLCASSLGQGGQPQHFGDGTRLSIL.

The chain uses TRBV11-2 and TRBJ2-1, with 11 bases matching TRBD2. Trimming took 8 bases from V and 9 from J; bases not matched to a gene: 6. Germline V CDR1 and CDR2: SGHAT, FQNNGV. CDR3 length: 13 amino acids. CDR3 sequence (DNA): TGTGCCAGCGGGCTAGCGGGGGGTTCTGAGCAGTTCTTC. Translated: CASGLAGGSEQFF.

This clone was seen a handful of times. The CDR3 DNA is TGCGCCAGCAGTTTCGGCAGGGGTCGGACTGAAGCTTTCTTT. Protein product: CASSFGRGRTEAFF. V and J are TRBV10-2 and TRBJ1-1; weak D call: TRBD1 (6 bases). CDR3 length: 14 residues. Trimming removed 5 bases at V and 5 bases at J, with 15 bases between. CDR1 WSHSY and CDR2 SAAADI come from the germline V gene.

The V gene is TRBV7-9, the J gene TRBJ1-4; 7 bases fit TRBD1. Trimming at V came to 5 bases and at J to 4 bases, leaving 4 bases not matched to a gene. Germline CDR1 and CDR2: SEHNR and FQNEAQ (reference sequence). The CDR3 sequence is 14 residues long. CDR3 residues: CASSIGTDNEKLFF. CDR3 coding DNA: TGTGCCAGCAGCATCGGGACAGATAATGAAAAACTGTTTTTT.

The chain joins TRBV7-6 to TRBJ1-2; TRBD1 might be the D (5 bases). This CDR3 is 13 amino acids long. The V gene's germline CDR1 is SGHVS and CDR2 FNYEAQ. V was shortened by 2 bases and J by 7 bases, with 11 bases between the two germline ends. The CDR3 sequence: CASSLSGSSGYTF. The CDR3 DNA sequence: TGTGCCAGCAGCTTATCAGGGTCTAGTGGCTACACCTTC. The full variable domain, with the rest looked up from reference TRBV7-6 and TRBJ1-2, is GAGVSQSPRYKVTKRGQDVALRCDPISGHVSLYWYRQALGQGPEFLTYFNYEAQQDKSGLPNDRFSAERPEGSISTLTIQRTEQRDSAMYRCASSLSGSSGYTFGSGTRLTVV.